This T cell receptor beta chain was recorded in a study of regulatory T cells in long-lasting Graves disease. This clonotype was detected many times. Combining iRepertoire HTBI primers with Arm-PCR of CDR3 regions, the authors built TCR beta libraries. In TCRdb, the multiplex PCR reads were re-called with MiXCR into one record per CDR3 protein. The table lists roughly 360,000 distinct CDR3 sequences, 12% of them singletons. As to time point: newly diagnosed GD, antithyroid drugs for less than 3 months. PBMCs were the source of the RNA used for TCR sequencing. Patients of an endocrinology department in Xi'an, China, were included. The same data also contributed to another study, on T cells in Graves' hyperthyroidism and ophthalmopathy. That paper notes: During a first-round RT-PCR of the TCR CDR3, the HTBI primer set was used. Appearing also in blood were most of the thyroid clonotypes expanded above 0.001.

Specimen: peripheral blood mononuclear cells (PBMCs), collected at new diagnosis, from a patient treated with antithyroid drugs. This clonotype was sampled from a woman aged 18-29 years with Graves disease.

The chain's CDR3 is CASRLAGARPYNEQFF. Here the CDR3 DNA reads TGTGCCAGCAGACTAGCGGGAGCAAGGCCCTACAATGAGCAGTTCTTC. This chain connects TRBV7-8 to TRBJ2-1, with 11 nucleotides matching TRBD2. Germline V lookup: CDR1 SGHVS, CDR2 FQNEAQ. The CDR3 totals 16 residues. V lost 6 bases, J lost 2 bases, and 6 bases stayed unmatched.